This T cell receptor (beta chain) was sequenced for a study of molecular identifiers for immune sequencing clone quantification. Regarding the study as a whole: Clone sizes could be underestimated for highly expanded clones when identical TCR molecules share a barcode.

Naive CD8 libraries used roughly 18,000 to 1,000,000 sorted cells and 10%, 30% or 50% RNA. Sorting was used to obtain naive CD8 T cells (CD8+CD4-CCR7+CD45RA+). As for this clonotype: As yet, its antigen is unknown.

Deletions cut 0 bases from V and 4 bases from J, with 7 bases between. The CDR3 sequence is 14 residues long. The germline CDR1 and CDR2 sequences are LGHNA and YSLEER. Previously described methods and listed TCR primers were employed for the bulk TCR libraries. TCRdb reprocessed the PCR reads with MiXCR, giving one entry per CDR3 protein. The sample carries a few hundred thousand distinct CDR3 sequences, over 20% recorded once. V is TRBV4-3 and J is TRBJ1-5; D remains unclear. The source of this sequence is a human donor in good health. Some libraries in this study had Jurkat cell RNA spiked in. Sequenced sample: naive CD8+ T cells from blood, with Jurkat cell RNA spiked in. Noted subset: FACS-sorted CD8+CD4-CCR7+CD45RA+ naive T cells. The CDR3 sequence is CASSQDGGNQPQHF. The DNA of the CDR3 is TGCGCCAGCAGCCAAGACGGCGGAAATCAGCCCCAGCATTTT.